The source of this TCR beta chain is a study of cytomegalovirus exposure and HLA in healthy donors (dated by TCRdb to 2016 to 2017). Regarding the research as a whole: An earlier analysis of some 600 of the donors reported roughly 300 Gb of sequence data and some 110 million unique TCR beta sequences obtained from about 179 million T cells. In a later analysis, previously published TCR beta repertoires from 600 to 850 donors were re-analyzed and high-resolution HLA genotyping was added so that TCR occurrence patterns could be studied. Using immunosequencing, the study profiled T cell repertoires from 666 subjects and related those repertoires to cytomegalovirus serostatus. The later analysis used no new phenotypic data to find candidate immune exposures, relying instead on TCR beta sequences and their occurrence across donors. On average, 235,054 unique TCR beta nucleotide sequences were sequenced per donor among 398 genotyped donors of the cohort, with about 19% of those sequences being non-productive. Of the approximately 370 genotyped donors, less than 85% were placed in the genetic ancestry cluster associated with self-reported Caucasian donors. Donor age, sex, ethnicity and CMV serostatus were compiled together with the repertoire data. In an earlier analysis of roughly 600 of the donors, high-throughput TCR beta sequencing was used to judge whether each TCR beta V gene segment behaved as functional or pseudogenic. Five DR-DQ haplotypes were handled as single units for association and clustering, since linkage in the cohort was strong. The study combined high-throughput TCR immunosequencing, statistical association of individual TCRs with disease status, and machine learning to predict cytomegalovirus infection status. A later genetic analysis took genome-wide SNP genotypes for about 60% of the roughly 670 donors and used that subset as a discovery cohort. An early release covering about 600 HLA-typed donors comprised about 290 gigabases of sequencing data and approximately 80 million unique TCR sequences. Every repertoire in the discovery cohort had been generated on one and the same sequencing platform. The number of donors typed differed by locus, with about 620-630 for A, B, C, DRB1 and DQB1, around 500 for DQA1, under 610 for DPA1, and under 490 for DPB1. Along with the roughly 700-subject first cohort, a separate validation cohort of more than 90 different subjects was used. The aim of the study was to test whether cataloging public T cell receptors could identify signatures of past pathogen exposure. Both class I and class II loci were covered by HLA typing, at four-digit resolution. Overall study results and their limits: It was suggested by the authors that the approach could potentially be generalized to other disease states and immunological phenotypes. The only immune exposure information available for the cohort was CMV serostatus. According to a later analysis, parvovirus B19, influenza, CMV and Epstein-Barr virus appeared linked to several top co-occurrence clusters. A few of the identified cytomegalovirus-associated TCR beta chains were confirmed in vitro to be specific for cytomegalovirus antigens. In a later analysis, TCR association rates were found to vary across HLA loci, with the most associated TCRs seen for DRB1 alleles and the fewest for HLA-C alleles. Because counts were too low, around 17 rarely observed V segments, including chromosome 9 orphons, were left out of the earlier analysis of roughly 600 of the donors. An earlier analysis of 587 of the donors showed that most TCR beta V segments appeared in productive rearrangements either about 87% or about 30% of the time, which broadly matched IMGT annotations. The classifier was reported to diagnose cytomegalovirus status with high specificity and sensitivity in both the original and validation cohorts. In the study, about 150 TCR beta chains were listed as associated with cytomegalovirus. In a later analysis, some 18,000 TCR beta sequences were associated with specific HLA alleles at a false discovery rate of 0.05. In a later genetic analysis, fewer N-insertions in productive TCRs were reported among donors in an Asian-associated ancestry cluster than the roughly 710-donor mean. Correlated functional status among segregating V segments might reflect linkage disequilibrium, but an unknown experimental factor could not be ruled out. Assigning TCR associations to individual alleles was difficult when HLA alleles, especially DR and DQ, strongly co-occurred. While some public TCRs were present in many individuals, most TCR sequences turned up only very rarely across donors. Compared with equally common non-associated chains, HLA-associated TCR beta chains in a later analysis were more clonally expanded and had lower generation probabilities. The 87-base-pair reads could not distinguish some IMGT-functional V segments, including TRBV6-2 and TRBV6-3, so those segments were excluded. According to a later analysis, most CMV-associated TCR beta chains appeared to be HLA-restricted, and the HLA associations seemed to be driven largely by CMV exposure. The cohort was sequenced for TCR beta chains only, and without alpha or paired-chain data the features that could be detected were limited. A further reported finding was that TCR beta sequences accurately predicted the HLA-A and HLA-B alleles for most subjects in the first cohort. Sequencing depth was assumed to be roughly uniform across donors in the presence/absence analyses, though that assumption may not hold. In a later genetic analysis, a missense DCLRE1C variant was associated with V-gene and J-gene trimming of TCR beta chains, and the association was replicated in an independent cohort. Because HLA typing was unavailable for some donors at each locus, only the typed subset was used in association tests. A cluster of highly shared sequence variants was judged likely to be a technical artifact of the sequencing pipeline.

The library was made by the immunoSEQ multiplex PCR assay. The multiplex PCR relied on a mix of 60 forward primers for TCR Vbeta segments and 13 reverse primers for TCR Jbeta segments. The CDR3 region of rearranged TCR beta genes was amplified from genomic DNA by a multiplex PCR assay. On the Illumina HiSeq System, the amplified TCR beta libraries were sequenced as 87-base-pair reads. Per the authors' processing: A later analysis counted about 82 million unique TCR beta chains across the 690 or so repertoires, and some 11 million of these chains were shared by at least two donors. To remove PCR and sequencing errors, raw reads were error-corrected and collapsed into unique sequences using a nearest-neighbor algorithm that merged closely related sequences. CDR3 sequences were aligned to IMGT reference sequences to assign V, D and J gene segments. For a sequence to be retained, a match of at least six nucleotides to both a V gene segment and a J gene segment was required. A rearrangement was called productive if the CDR3 had no stop codons and remained in frame with V and J, and every other rearrangement was called non-productive. Following IMGT convention, CDR3 was defined as the stretch from the second conserved V-encoded cysteine up to the conserved J-encoded phenylalanine. In an earlier analysis of roughly 610 of the donors, sequences lacking an unambiguous match to a single V gene segment were excluded. An earlier analysis of 500 to 700 of the donors classified V segments as functional when productive rearrangements were above 56.7% and as segregating when the standard deviation between donors was above 5%. A statistical classification framework was built to diagnose cytomegalovirus status from the catalog of TCR beta chain sequences. V and J gene assignment, in a later analysis, came from comparing TCR nucleotide sequences with IMGT/GENE-DB human TR gene sequences. The TCRdist pipeline was used in a later analysis to assign CDR3 sequences and most-parsimonious VDJ recombination scenarios. In a later analysis, each TCR beta chain was defined by its CDR3 amino acid sequence together with its V-gene family, and reads without a unique V-gene family were excluded. A later analysis removed 592 highly shared, low-generation-probability nucleotide sequences to deal with suspected cross-contamination and a sequencing artifact. A later analysis calculated a clonal expansion index for each public chain from normalized within-repertoire ranks of inferred template counts. In a later analysis, generation probabilities were computed with a VDJ recombination model fitted to out-of-frame rearrangements, and the resulting probabilities were checked against IGoR. A later analysis scored TCR-TCR, TCR-HLA and TCR-CMV co-occurrence with hypergeometric tests, applying a repertoire-size bias correction to TCR pairs. A later analysis estimated false discovery rates by permuting HLA or CMV assignments 20 times. A later analysis grouped co-occurring TCRs with DBSCAN, adding TCRdist sequence similarity when clustering within HLA-allele-positive subsets. Repertoires with fewer than 30,000 or more than 120,000 public chains were left out of co-occurrence clustering, as were five repertoires with anomalous nucleotide sharing. TCRdb retrieved this table from immuneACCESS and kept in-frame rearrangements only. Not all clones are present; in checked studies, unresolved V genes account for under half, and no reason is known for the remainder. The V and J calls and clone size are taken from that table; D and trimming were inferred from the DNA. This sample has approximately 180,000 clones in its table, and just under 85% of those were observed once. The top ten clonotypes cover 4.8% of the sample.

The cohort consisted of 650 to 700 healthy bone marrow donors. Cohort members were all nominally healthy when sampled, although unrecorded immune exposures were likely present. The donor tested CMV seropositive and was one of the 289 seropositive cohort members. Each donor provided a peripheral blood sample, and peripheral blood mononuclear cells were used for TCR beta sequencing. Genomic DNA extraction from the blood cell samples was performed with the Qiagen DNeasy Blood Extraction Kit. CDR1 and CDR2, per the germline V gene, are SGHRS and YFSETQ. Including cysteine and phenylalanine, the CDR3 has 16 amino acids. Only the CDR3 DNA is retained, 48 bases long and in frame from the first base. V and J are truncated by 3 bases and 0 bases respectively, leaving an intervening sequence of 13 bases. A note on this clone: Its recognized antigen is unknown. It has no much larger one-base neighbor in the sample; base qualities were not kept.

This TCR derives from a girl aged 10 to 17 in good health and CMV-seropositive. The rearranged chain carries TRBV5-1 and TRBJ1-3, and perhaps TRBD1 as D gene, on 5 matching bases. Specimen: PBMCs. The CDR3 protein is CASSSGLRSSGNTIYF. The nucleotides read TGCGCCAGCAGCTCGGGACTCCGGAGCTCTGGAAACACCATATATTTT.